This entry concerns a single T cell receptor beta chain. Its specificity is not known. After 5'RACE with constant-segment primers, TCR alpha and TCR beta cDNA libraries carrying sample barcodes and UMIs were obtained. TCRdb redid the calling of the 5' RACE reads with MiXCR, one entry per CDR3 protein. The data contain roughly 43,000 distinct CDR3 sequences, 8% to 10% of them singletons. This sample is drawn from a study of T-cell memory formation after mild COVID-19. The CDR3 spans 13 residues. Trimming took off 5 bases at V and 3 bases at J, with 11 bases between the two ends. Study observations and caveats: Several responding clones turned up in pre-infection memory, indicating that cross-reactive memory may have taken part.

The sequence came from an adult woman who had mild COVID-19 (a few samples of this study predate the infection). Cell type and time point are not known. The material sequenced was PBMCs or a T cell subset sorted from them (not recorded which). The chain couples TRBV12-3 or TRBV12-4 to TRBJ2-7; D unclear. The CDR3 DNA is TGTGCCAGCAGTCTCGGCATTTACTACGAGCAGTACTTC. Its protein is CASSLGIYYEQYF.